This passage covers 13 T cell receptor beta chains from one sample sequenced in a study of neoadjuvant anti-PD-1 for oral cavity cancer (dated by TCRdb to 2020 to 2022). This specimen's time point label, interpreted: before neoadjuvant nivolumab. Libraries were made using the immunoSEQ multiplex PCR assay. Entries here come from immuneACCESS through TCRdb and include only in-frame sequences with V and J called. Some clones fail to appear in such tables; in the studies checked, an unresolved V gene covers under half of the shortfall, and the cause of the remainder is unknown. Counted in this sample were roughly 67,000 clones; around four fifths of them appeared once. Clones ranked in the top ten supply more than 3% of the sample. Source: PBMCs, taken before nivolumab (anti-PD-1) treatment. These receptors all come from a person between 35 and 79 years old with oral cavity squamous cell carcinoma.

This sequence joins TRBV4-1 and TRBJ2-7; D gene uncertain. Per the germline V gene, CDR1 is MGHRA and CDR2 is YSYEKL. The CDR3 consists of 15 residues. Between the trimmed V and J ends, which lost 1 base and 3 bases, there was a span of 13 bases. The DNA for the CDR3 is TGCGCCAGCAGCCAAGTAGACGGAACCGACTACGAGCAGTACTTC. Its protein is CASSQVDGTDYEQYF.

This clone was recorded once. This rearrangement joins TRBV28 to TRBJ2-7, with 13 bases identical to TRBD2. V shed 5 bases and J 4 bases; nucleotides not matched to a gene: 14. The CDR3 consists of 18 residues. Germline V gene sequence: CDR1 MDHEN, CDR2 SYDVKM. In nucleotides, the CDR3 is TGTGCCAGCAGTGCCTACCTTGGACTAGCGGGAGTAAGGTACGAGCAGTACTTC. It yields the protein CASSAYLGLAGVRYEQYF.

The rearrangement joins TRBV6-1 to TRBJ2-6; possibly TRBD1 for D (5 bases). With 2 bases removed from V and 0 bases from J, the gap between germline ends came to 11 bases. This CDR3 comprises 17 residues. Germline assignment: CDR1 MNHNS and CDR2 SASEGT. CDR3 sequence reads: CASSERQSSSGANVLTF. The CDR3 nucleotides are TGTGCCAGCAGTGAACGACAGTCGAGCTCTGGGGCCAACGTCCTGACTTTC.

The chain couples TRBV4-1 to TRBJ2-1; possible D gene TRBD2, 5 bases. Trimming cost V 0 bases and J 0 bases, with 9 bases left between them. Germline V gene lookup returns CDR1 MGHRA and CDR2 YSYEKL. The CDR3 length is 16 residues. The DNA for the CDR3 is TGCGCCAGCAGCCAAGATCGTGGGAGCTCCTACAATGAGCAGTTCTTC. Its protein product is CASSQDRGSSYNEQFF.

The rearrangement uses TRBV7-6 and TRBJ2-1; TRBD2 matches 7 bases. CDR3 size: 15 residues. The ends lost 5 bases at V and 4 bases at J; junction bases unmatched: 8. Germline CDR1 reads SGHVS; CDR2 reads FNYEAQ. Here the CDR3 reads CASSPSPGGYNEQFF. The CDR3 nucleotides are TGTGCCAGCAGCCCCTCCCCGGGGGGTTACAATGAGCAGTTCTTC.

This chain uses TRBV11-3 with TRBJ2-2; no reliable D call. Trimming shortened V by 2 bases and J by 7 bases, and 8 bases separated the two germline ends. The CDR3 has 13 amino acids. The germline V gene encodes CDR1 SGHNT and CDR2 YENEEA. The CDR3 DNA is TGTGCCAGCAGCTTAAGGGAAAACGGGGAGCTGTTTTTT. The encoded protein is CASSLRENGELFF.

The CDR3 spells CASSDRFRLSGANVLTF. The CDR3 DNA reads TGTGCCAGCAGTGACAGGTTCCGGCTCTCTGGGGCCAACGTCCTGACTTTC. The V and J genes are TRBV6-4 and TRBJ2-6; D not certain. The CDR3 has 17 residues. Per the germline V gene, CDR1 is MRHNA and CDR2 is SNTAGT. V lost 2 bases and J lost 0, with 11 bases in between.

CDR3 amino acids: CASSYSRQDPGNTIYF. DNA for the CDR3: TGTGCCAGCAGTTACTCAAGACAGGATCCCGGAAACACCATATATTTT. The rearrangement joins TRBV6-5 to TRBJ1-3, with a tentative D call TRBD1 (6 bases). The CDR3 has 16 residues. The germline V gene has CDR1 MNHEY and CDR2 SVGAGI. Trimming stripped 0 bases from V and 4 bases from J, with 13 bases between.

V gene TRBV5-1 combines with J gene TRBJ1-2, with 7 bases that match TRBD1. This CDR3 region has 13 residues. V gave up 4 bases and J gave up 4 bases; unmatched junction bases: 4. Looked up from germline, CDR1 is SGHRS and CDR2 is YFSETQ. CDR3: CASSGDSVYGYTF. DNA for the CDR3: TGCGCCAGCAGCGGGGACAGCGTCTATGGCTACACCTTC.

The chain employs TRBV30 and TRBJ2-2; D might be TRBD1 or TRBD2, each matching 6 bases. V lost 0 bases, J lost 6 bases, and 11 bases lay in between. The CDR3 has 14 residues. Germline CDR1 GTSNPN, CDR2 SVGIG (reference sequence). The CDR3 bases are TGTGCCTGGAGTGTGCTGGGGGGCTCCGGGGAGCTGTTTTTT. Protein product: CAWSVLGGSGELFF. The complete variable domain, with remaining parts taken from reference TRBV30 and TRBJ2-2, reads SQTIHQWPATLVQPVGSPLSLECTVEGTSNPNLYWYRQAAGRGLQLLFYSVGIGQISSEVPQNLSASRPQDRQFILSSKKLLLSDSGFYLCAWSVLGGSGELFFGEGSRLTVL.

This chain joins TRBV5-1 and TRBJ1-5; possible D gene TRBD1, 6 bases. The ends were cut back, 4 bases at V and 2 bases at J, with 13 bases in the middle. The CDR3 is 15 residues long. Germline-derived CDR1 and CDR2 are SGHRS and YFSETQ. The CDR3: CASSPQGNGNQPQHF. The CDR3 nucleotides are TGCGCCAGCAGCCCGCAGGGGAATGGCAATCAGCCCCAGCATTTT.

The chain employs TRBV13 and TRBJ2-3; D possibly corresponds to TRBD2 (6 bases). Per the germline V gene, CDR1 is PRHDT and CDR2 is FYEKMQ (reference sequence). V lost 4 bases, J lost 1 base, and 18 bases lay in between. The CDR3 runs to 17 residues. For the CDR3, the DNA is TGTGCCAGCAGCTCCTACCACGGGACTCGAGGCACAGATACGCAGTATTTT. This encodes CASSSYHGTRGTDTQYF.

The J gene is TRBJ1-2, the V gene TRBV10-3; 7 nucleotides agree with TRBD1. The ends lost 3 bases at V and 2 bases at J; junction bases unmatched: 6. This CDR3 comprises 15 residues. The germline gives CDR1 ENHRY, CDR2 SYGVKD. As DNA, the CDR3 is TGTGCCATCAGTGATTTTCCGACAGGGAACTATGGCTACACCTTC. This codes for CAISDFPTGNYGYTF.